The T cell receptor (beta chain) under discussion was sequenced for a study of cytomegalovirus exposure and HLA in healthy donors. General study points: A later analysis linked a missense variant in DCLRE1C to the trimming of TCR beta V and J genes. Later analysis showed TCR association rates varying by HLA locus, highest for DRB1 and lowest for HLA-C. Some TCR beta chains (about 170 of them) were listed as cytomegalovirus-associated.

This clone was detected only a few times. The antigen is undetermined. A multiplex PCR was run with 60 Vbeta primers and 13 Jbeta primers. Profiled with immunoSEQ multiplex PCR; TCRdb holds only in-frame clones, not every one. Counted here are roughly 190,000 clones, about four fifths occurring once; the ten biggest clones make up less than 2%. The ends were cut back, 5 bases at V and 4 bases at J, with 11 bases in the middle. This CDR3 is built from 13 residues. CDR1 SGHVS and CDR2 FQNEAQ come from the germline V gene. This TCR was recovered from a woman under 30 in good health and CMV-seronegative. The chain carries TRBV7-8 and TRBJ1-2; no clear D. The material sequenced was PBMCs. The CDR3: CASSPGLTYGYTF. As DNA, the CDR3 is TGTGCCAGCAGCCCAGGACTGACCTATGGCTACACCTTC.